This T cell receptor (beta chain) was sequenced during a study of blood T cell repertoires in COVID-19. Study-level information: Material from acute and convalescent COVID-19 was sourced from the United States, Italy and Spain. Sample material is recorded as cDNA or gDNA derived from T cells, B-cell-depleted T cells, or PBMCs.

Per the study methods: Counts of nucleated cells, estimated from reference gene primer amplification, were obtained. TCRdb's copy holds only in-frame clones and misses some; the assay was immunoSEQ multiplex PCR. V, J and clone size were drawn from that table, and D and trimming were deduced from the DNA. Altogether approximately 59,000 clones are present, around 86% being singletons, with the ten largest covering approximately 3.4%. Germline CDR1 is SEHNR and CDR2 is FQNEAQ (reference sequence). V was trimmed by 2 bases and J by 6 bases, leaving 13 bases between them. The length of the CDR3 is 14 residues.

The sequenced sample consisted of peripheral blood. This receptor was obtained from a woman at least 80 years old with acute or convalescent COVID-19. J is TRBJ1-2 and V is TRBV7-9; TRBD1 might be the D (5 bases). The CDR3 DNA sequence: TGTGCCAGCAGCTTAAGCAGGGTAGGAGATGGCTACACCTTC. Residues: CASSLSRVGDGYTF.